The text below deals with one TCR beta chain. This sample is drawn from a study of control samples from healthy donors and cancer patients. TCRdb's table, derived via immunoSEQ multiplex PCR, lists solely in-frame clones and lacks some. Among around 99,000 clones listed, approximately 90% were seen once. Trimming stripped 1 base from V and 8 bases from J, with 20 bases between. CDR1 SGHRS and CDR2 YFSETQ come from the germline V gene. CDR3 length equals 16 residues. The receptor was derived from a human donor in good health. The donor label of this sample is uncertain. The chain combines TRBV5-1 with TRBJ2-3; a possible D gene is TRBD1 (6 bases). The sequenced sample consisted of blood. CDR3 DNA: TGCGCCAGCAGCTTGTTGGACACCGGGGCACAGGGTACGCAGTATTTT. Translated: CASSLLDTGAQGTQYF.